These T cell receptor beta chains were read from a single sample in a study of early T cells in non-severe SARS-CoV-2 infection. Each CDR3 protein is one row after TCRdb ran MiXCR on the 5' RACE reads. The sample lists some 46,000 distinct CDR3 sequences; approximately 6.1% were seen once. Specimen: whole blood. The receptor source for this set is an adult who was a healthcare worker with PCR-confirmed SARS-CoV-2 infection or an uninfected control (not recorded which). Each CDR3 is given with its conserved first and last residue. The order of the fields is J gene, D gene, clone size, V gene, CDR3 protein, CDR3 DNA. A D gene is named only where the DNA matches it firmly. Where a row states a size, it is once, few, many or the class of an expanded clone; other rows omit it.

J: TRBJ1-1; D: .; size: many; V: TRBV7-9; CDR3: CASSPPGTENGAFF; DNA: TGTGCCAGCAGCCCCCCAGGGACGGAGAATGGAGCTTTCTTT
J: TRBJ1-2; D: .; size: many; V: TRBV6-5; CDR3: CASRDGRYYGYTF; DNA: TGTGCCAGCAGAGACGGCAGATACTATGGCTACACCTTC
J: TRBJ2-6; D: .; size: many; V: TRBV5-1; CDR3: CASGPTGSGANVLTF; DNA: TGCGCCAGCGGACCGACAGGATCTGGGGCCAACGTCCTGACTTTC
J: TRBJ1-4; D: .; size: many; V: TRBV20-1; CDR3: CSARSGTANEKLFF; DNA: TGCAGTGCTAGGTCTGGGACGGCTAATGAAAAACTGTTTTTT
J: TRBJ2-3; D: TRBD2; size: many; V: TRBV6-1; CDR3: CASSETSGGATDTQYF; DNA: TGTGCCAGCAGTGAGACTAGCGGGGGGGCCACAGATACGCAGTATTTT
J: TRBJ2-7; D: TRBD2; size: .; V: TRBV4-1; CDR3: CASSQGVGGAAYEQYF; DNA: TGCGCCAGCAGCCAAGGAGTCGGGGGGGCCGCCTACGAGCAGTACTTC
J: TRBJ1-5; D: .; size: many; V: TRBV20-1; CDR3: CSARGDRFNQPQHF; DNA: TGCAGTGCTAGGGGAGACAGGTTCAATCAGCCCCAGCATTTT
J: TRBJ2-1; D: TRBD1; size: many; V: TRBV5-1; CDR3: CASSLEDRAWDEQFF; DNA: TGCGCCAGCAGCCTAGAGGACAGGGCCTGGGATGAGCAGTTCTTC
J: TRBJ1-2; D: .; size: many; V: TRBV29-1; CDR3: CSCQPERVSSGYTF; DNA: TGCAGCTGTCAGCCGGAGAGGGTTTCTAGTGGCTACACCTTC
J: TRBJ2-3; D: TRBD2; size: many; V: TRBV6-1; CDR3: CASSEDVAGGYGDTQYF; DNA: TGTGCCAGCAGTGAAGATGTGGCGGGGGGATATGGAGATACGCAGTATTTT
J: TRBJ1-2; D: .; size: many; V: TRBV14; CDR3: CASSHDRYYGYTF; DNA: TGTGCCAGCAGCCACGACAGGTACTATGGCTACACCTTC
J: TRBJ2-3; D: TRBD2; size: many; V: TRBV7-3; CDR3: CASSSLAGSTDTQYF; DNA: TGTGCCAGCAGCTCGCTAGCGGGCTCAACAGATACGCAGTATTTT
J: TRBJ1-6; D: .; size: .; V: TRBV6-4; CDR3: CASSDRDNSPLHF; DNA: TGTGCCAGCAGTGACAGGGATAATTCACCCCTCCACTTT
J: TRBJ2-3; D: TRBD1; size: many; V: TRBV6-6; CDR3: CASRQGAGDTQYF; DNA: TGTGCCAGCAGACAGGGGGCCGGAGATACGCAGTATTTT
J: TRBJ1-4; D: .; size: many; V: TRBV7-9; CDR3: CASSPFGVNEKLFF; DNA: TGTGCCAGCAGCCCGTTTGGAGTTAATGAAAAACTGTTTTTT
J: TRBJ2-7; D: TRBD1; size: many; V: TRBV28; CDR3: CASCGTGQFYEQYF; DNA: TGTGCCAGCTGCGGAACGGGACAGTTCTACGAGCAGTACTTC
J: TRBJ2-1; D: TRBD1; size: many; V: TRBV6-5; CDR3: CASNPGQGTTAQFF; DNA: TGTGCCAGCAACCCAGGACAGGGGACTACGGCGCAGTTCTTC
J: TRBJ2-1; D: .; size: many; V: TRBV6-5; CDR3: CASSYAPLWQTGEYEQFF; DNA: TGTGCCAGCAGTTACGCTCCCCTGTGGCAGACGGGCGAATATGAGCAGTTCTTC
J: TRBJ2-3; D: .; size: medium-sized; V: TRBV29-1; CDR3: CSVDTDTQYF; DNA: TGCAGCGTCGACACAGATACGCAGTATTTT
J: TRBJ2-7; D: .; size: few; V: TRBV19; CDR3: CASSAVRGYEQYF; DNA: TGTGCCAGTAGCGCAGTAAGGGGCTACGAGCAGTACTTC
J: TRBJ1-2; D: .; size: .; V: TRBV24-1; CDR3: CATSDLYTDGYTF; DNA: TGTGCCACCAGTGATTTATACACGGACGGCTACACCTTC
J: TRBJ1-6; D: TRBD1; size: many; V: TRBV6-1; CDR3: CASSAGQENSPLHF; DNA: TGTGCCAGCAGTGCCGGACAGGAGAATTCACCCCTCCACTTT
J: TRBJ1-2; D: TRBD1; size: .; V: TRBV5-5; CDR3: CASSLGDRGLSYGYTF; DNA: TGTGCCAGCAGCTTGGGGGACAGGGGACTAAGCTATGGCTACACCTTC
J: TRBJ2-1; D: .; size: many; V: TRBV4-1; CDR3: CASSPIGGAGSFNEQFF; DNA: TGCGCCAGCAGCCCAATAGGAGGGGCAGGTAGTTTCAATGAGCAGTTCTTC
J: TRBJ2-2; D: .; size: many; V: TRBV27; CDR3: CASSLEDFNTGELFF; DNA: TGTGCCAGCAGCTTGGAGGATTTTAACACCGGGGAGCTGTTTTTT
J: TRBJ2-2; D: TRBD1; size: .; V: TRBV6-6; CDR3: CASSQGQTNTGELFF; DNA: TGTGCCAGCAGTCAGGGACAGACGAACACCGGGGAGCTGTTTTTT
J: TRBJ2-7; D: .; size: many; V: TRBV11-2; CDR3: CASSLGLTSYEQYF; DNA: TGTGCCAGCAGCTTAGGTCTGACCTCCTACGAGCAGTACTTC